This T cell receptor beta chain was retrieved from a study of T cells after yellow fever vaccination. The study's findings and limits: The appearance of a small share of clonotypes in both CD4 and CD8 compartments was observed.

Trimming left V 5 bases short and J 2 bases short, with 16 bases between. Germline V lookup: CDR1 MNHEY, CDR2 SVGAGI. CDR3 length: 15 amino acids. As TCR cDNA was made by 5'RACE template switching, a universal primer site and UMIs were added. Each CDR3 protein is one row after TCRdb ran MiXCR on the 5' RACE reads. The sample lists 250,000 to 400,000 distinct CDR3 sequences; approximately 4.5% were seen once. Points on this clonotype: The target antigen is unknown. This may be a read error: a much more frequent sequence differs by one nucleotide.

The receptor was derived from a man between 18 and 29 years old who received the YFV17D yellow fever vaccine. Sequences were derived from PBMCs, sampled 15 days after the yellow fever booster vaccination. The genes are TRBV6-5 and TRBJ2-7; D might be TRBD1 (6 bases). The CDR3 loop is CASSDMTGQPYEQYF. CDR3 DNA: TGTGCCAGCAGTGACATGACAGGACAGCCCTACGAGCAGTACTTC.